This TCR beta chain came from a study of vaccination effects on CD4 cells after COVID-19. The ends were cut back, 3 bases at V and 0 bases at J, with 8 bases in the middle. This CDR3 comprises 13 residues. Per the germline V gene, CDR1 is SQVTM and CDR2 is ANQGSEA. On this clone: What it binds is unknown.

This table comes from immunoSEQ multiplex PCR, and its TCRdb copy is limited to in-frame clones, with some not included. Here the sample spans 30,000 or so clones, 65% being singletons. Culturing for around ten days preceded CD4+ T cell isolation. This receptor was obtained from a human donor who received a COVID-19 vaccine. The J gene is TRBJ1-1, the V gene TRBV29-1, with D unclear. The sample here was CD4+ T cells from PBMCs cultured without peptide, taken before COVID-19 vaccination. CDR3 DNA: TGCAGCGTTGAGTCCGGGATGAACACTGAAGCTTTCTTT. It yields the protein CSVESGMNTEAFF.